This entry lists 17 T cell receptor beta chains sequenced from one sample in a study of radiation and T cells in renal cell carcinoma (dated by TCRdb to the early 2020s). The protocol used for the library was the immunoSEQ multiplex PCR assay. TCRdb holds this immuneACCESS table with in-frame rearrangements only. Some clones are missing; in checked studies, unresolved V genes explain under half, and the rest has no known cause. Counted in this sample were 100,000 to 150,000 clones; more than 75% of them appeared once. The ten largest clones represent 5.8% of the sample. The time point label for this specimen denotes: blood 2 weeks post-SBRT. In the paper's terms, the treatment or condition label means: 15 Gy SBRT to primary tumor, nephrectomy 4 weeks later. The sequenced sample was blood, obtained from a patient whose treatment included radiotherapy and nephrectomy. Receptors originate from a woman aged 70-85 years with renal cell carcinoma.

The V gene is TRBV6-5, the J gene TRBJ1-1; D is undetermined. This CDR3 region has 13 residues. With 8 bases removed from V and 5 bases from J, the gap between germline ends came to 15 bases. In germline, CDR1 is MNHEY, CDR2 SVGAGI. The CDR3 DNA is TGTGCCAGCCAAACCGACCTGGGGACTGAAGCTTTCTTT. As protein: CASQTDLGTEAFF.

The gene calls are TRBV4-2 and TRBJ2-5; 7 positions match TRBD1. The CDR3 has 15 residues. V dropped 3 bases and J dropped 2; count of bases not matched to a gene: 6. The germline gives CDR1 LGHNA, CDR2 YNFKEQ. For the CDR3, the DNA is TGTGCCAGCAGCCAGGAAGGGGGCCTACAAGAGACCCAGTACTTC. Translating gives CASSQEGGLQETQYF.

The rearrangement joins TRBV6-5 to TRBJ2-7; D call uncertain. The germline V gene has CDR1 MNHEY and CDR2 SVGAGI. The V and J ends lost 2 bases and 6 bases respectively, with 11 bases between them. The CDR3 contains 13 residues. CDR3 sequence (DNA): TGTGCCAGCAGTTACCCCGCCGGGCGCGAGCAGTACTTC. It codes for CASSYPAGREQYF.

CDR3 protein: CAWSAPGVGLNTEAFF. The CDR3 DNA is TGTGCCTGGAGTGCCCCCGGGGTAGGATTGAACACTGAAGCTTTCTTT. The gene calls are TRBV30 and TRBJ1-1; D unclear. Between the trimmed V and J ends, which lost 1 base and 0 bases, there was a span of 15 bases. Germline CDR1 and CDR2: GTSNPN and SVGIG (reference sequence). This CDR3 is 16 amino acids long.

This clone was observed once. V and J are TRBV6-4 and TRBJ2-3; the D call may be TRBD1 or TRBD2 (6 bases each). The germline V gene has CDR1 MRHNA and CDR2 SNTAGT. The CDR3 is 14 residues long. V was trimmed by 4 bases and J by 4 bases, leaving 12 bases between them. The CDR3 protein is CASSVLGGADTQYF. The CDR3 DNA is TGTGCCAGCAGTGTACTGGGGGGCGCAGATACGCAGTATTTT.

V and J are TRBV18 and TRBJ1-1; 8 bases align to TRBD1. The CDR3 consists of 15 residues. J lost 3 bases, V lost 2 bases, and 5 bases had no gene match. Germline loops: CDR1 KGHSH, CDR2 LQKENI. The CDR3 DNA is TGTGCCAGCTCACCATCTCCACAGGGGGACACTGAAGCTTTCTTT. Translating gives CASSPSPQGDTEAFF.

CDR3 DNA: TGTGCCAGCAGTGACAGGCGTAGAAGCTCCTACGAGCAGTACTTC. Translated, it gives CASSDRRRSSYEQYF. The V call is TRBV6-1, the J call TRBJ2-7, with D unclear. This CDR3 is 15 amino acids long. The V gene's germline CDR1 is MNHNS and CDR2 SASEGT. The V end lost 3 bases, the J end lost 0 bases, and 12 bases lay between the germline ends.

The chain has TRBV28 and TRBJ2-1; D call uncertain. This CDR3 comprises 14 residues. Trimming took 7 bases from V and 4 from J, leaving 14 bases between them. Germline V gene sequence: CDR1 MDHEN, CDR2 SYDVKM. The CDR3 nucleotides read TGTGCCAGCACCTTCGAAAGCTCTTACAATGAGCAGTTCTTC. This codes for CASTFESSYNEQFF. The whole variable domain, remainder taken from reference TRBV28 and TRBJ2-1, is DVKVTQSSRYLVKRTGEKVFLECVQDMDHENMFWYRQDPGLGLRLIYFSYDVKMKEKGDIPEGYSVSREKKERFSLILESASTNQTSMYLCASTFESSYNEQFFGPGTRLTVL.

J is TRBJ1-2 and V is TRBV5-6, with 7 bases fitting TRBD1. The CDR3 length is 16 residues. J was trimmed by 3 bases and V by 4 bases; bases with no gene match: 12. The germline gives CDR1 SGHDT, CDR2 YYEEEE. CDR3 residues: CASSPTYRGKDYGYTF. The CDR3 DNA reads TGTGCCAGCAGCCCTACGTACAGGGGCAAGGACTATGGCTACACCTTC.

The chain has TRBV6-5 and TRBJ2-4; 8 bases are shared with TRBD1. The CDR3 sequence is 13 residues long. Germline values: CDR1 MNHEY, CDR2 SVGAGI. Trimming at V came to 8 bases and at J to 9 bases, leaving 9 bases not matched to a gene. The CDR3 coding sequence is TGTGCCAGCGGCCCAGGGGGCAGGAGCATTCAGTACTTC. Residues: CASGPGGRSIQYF.

The CDR3 DNA follows: TGCAGCGTCGCCCCCGACTCTGGAAACACCATATATTTT. Its translation: CSVAPDSGNTIYF. V is TRBV29-1 and J is TRBJ1-3, with D unresolved. The CDR3 has 13 residues. V was shortened by 6 bases and J by 0 bases, with 9 bases between the two germline ends. Germline loops: CDR1 SQVTM, CDR2 ANQGSEA.

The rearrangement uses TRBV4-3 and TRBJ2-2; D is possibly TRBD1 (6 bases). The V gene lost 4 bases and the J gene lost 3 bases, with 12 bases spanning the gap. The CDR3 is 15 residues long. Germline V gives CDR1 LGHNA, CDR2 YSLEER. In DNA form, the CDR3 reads TGCGCCAGCAGCCCCAGGGGCACGGACACCGGGGAGCTGTTTTTT. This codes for CASSPRGTDTGELFF.

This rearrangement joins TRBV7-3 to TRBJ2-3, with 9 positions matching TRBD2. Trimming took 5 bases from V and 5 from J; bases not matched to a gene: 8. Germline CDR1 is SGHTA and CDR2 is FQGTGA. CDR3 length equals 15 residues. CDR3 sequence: CASSPPGTSLDTQYF. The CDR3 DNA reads TGTGCCAGCAGCCCACCCGGGACTAGCCTAGATACGCAGTATTTT.

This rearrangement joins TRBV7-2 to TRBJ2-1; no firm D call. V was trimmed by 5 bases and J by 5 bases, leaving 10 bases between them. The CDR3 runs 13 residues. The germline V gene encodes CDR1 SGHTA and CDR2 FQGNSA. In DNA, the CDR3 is TGTGCCAGCAGCCTAATATCTAACAATGAGCAGTTCTTC. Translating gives CASSLISNNEQFF.

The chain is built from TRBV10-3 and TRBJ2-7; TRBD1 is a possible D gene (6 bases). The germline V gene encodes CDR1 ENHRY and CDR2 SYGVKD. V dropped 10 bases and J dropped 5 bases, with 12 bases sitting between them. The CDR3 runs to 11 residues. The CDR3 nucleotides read TGTGCCACCTTCCACAGGGACGAGCAGTACTTC. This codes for CATFHRDEQYF.

CDR3 protein: CASSRSTGETEAFF. The CDR3 DNA sequence: TGTGCCAGCAGCCGCAGTACAGGGGAGACTGAAGCTTTCTTT. This chain uses TRBV14 with TRBJ1-1, with TRBD1 identical over 7 bases. Germline assignment: CDR1 SGHDN and CDR2 FVKESK. After removal of 4 bases from V and 5 bases from J, the junction contained 7 bases not matched to a gene. This CDR3 comprises 14 residues. Full variable domain (remainder filled in from reference TRBV14 and TRBJ1-1): EAGVTQFPSHSVIEKGQTVTLRCDPISGHDNLYWYRRVMGKEIKFLLHFVKESKQDESGMPNNRFLAERTGGTYSTLKVQPAELEDSGVYFCASSRSTGETEAFFGQGTRLTVV.

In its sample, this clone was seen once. CDR3 in DNA: TGTGCCAGCACCCTGACAGGGGGCACAGATACGCAGTATTTT. Protein: CASTLTGGTDTQYF. The V call is TRBV7-9, the J call TRBJ2-3, with TRBD1 matching 8 bases. The CDR3 runs 14 residues. Per germline, CDR1 SEHNR and CDR2 FQNEAQ (reference sequence). The junction had 4 bases not matched to a gene; V was cut back by 7 bases and J by 1 base.